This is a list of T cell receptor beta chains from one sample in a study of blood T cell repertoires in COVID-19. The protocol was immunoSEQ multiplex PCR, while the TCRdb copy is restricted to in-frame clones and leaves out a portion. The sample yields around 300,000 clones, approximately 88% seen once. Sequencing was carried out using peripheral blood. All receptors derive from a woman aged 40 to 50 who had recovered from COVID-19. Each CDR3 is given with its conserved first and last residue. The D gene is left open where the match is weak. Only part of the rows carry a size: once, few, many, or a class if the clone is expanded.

CDR3: CASSQAATGFLRSYEQYF
DNA: TGCGCCAGCAGCCAAGCAGCAACCGGGTTTTTGAGATCGTACGAGCAGTACTTC
J: TRBJ2-7
D: -
size: -
length: 18
V: TRBV4-1

CDR3: CASSLPGGYQPQHF
DNA: TGTGCCTCCTCACTCCCGGGGGGATATCAGCCCCAGCATTTT
J: TRBJ1-5
D: -
size: once
length: 14
V: TRBV28

CDR3: CASSVGTSGNIYNEQFF
DNA: TGTGCCAGCAGTGTAGGGACTAGCGGAAATATCTACAATGAGCAGTTCTTC
J: TRBJ2-1
D: TRBD2
size: -
length: 17
V: TRBV6-1

CDR3: CASSIGRTSGSGELFF
DNA: TGTGCCAGTAGTATAGGTAGGACTAGTGGCTCCGGGGAGCTGTTTTTT
J: TRBJ2-2
D: TRBD2
size: -
length: 16
V: TRBV19

CDR3: CASGLAGNYNEQFF
DNA: TGTGCCAGCGGGCTAGCGGGTAACTACAATGAGCAGTTCTTC
J: TRBJ2-1
D: TRBD2
size: -
length: 14
V: TRBV5-6

CDR3: CASSEGIWADQFF
DNA: TGTGCCAGCAGTGAAGGTATATGGGCTGATCAGTTCTTC
J: TRBJ2-1
D: -
size: -
length: 13
V: TRBV6-1

CDR3: CASSPPGQGITEAFF
DNA: TGTGCCAGCTCACCGCCGGGACAGGGTATCACTGAAGCTTTCTTT
J: TRBJ1-1
D: TRBD1
size: -
length: 15
V: TRBV18

CDR3: CSGRERMNTEAFF
DNA: TGCAGCGGAAGGGAGCGTATGAACACTGAAGCTTTCTTT
J: TRBJ1-1
D: -
size: -
length: 13
V: TRBV29-1

CDR3: CASSPFGTYEQYF
DNA: TGTGCCAGCTCACCGTTCGGGACCTACGAGCAGTACTTC
J: TRBJ2-7
D: -
size: -
length: 13
V: TRBV18

CDR3: CASRADGNYGYTF
DNA: TGTGCCAGCAGGGCGGATGGTAACTATGGCTACACCTTC
J: TRBJ1-2
D: -
size: -
length: 13
V: TRBV12-3/TRBV12-4

CDR3: CASSQGSPGDNSPLHF
DNA: TGTGCCAGCAGCCAAGGCAGCCCGGGGGATAATTCACCCCTCCACTTT
J: TRBJ1-6
D: -
size: -
length: 16
V: TRBV3-1/TRBV3-2

CDR3: CASSNWGQGVTGELFF
DNA: TGTGCCAGCAGCAACTGGGGACAGGGAGTCACCGGGGAGCTGTTTTTT
J: TRBJ2-2
D: TRBD1
size: -
length: 16
V: TRBV5-5

CDR3: CASSLQAGGPEQFF
DNA: TGTGCCAGCAGCCTACAAGCGGGAGGGCCCGAGCAGTTCTTC
J: TRBJ2-1
D: TRBD2
size: -
length: 14
V: TRBV7-3

CDR3: CASRAGGVGEKLFF
DNA: TGTGCCAGTAGGGCCGGAGGGGTTGGTGAAAAACTGTTTTTT
J: TRBJ1-4
D: -
size: -
length: 14
V: TRBV19

CDR3: CASSLSGLDVYNEQFF
DNA: TGTGCCAGTAGTTTATCCGGACTAGATGTCTACAATGAGCAGTTCTTC
J: TRBJ2-1
D: TRBD2
size: -
length: 16
V: TRBV19

CDR3: CASSGDRGSAGELFF
DNA: TGTGCCAGCAGTGGGGACAGGGGGAGCGCCGGGGAGCTGTTTTTT
J: TRBJ2-2
D: TRBD1
size: once
length: 15
V: TRBV2

CDR3: CASSPLISTDTQYF
DNA: TGTGCCAGCAGTCCACTAATAAGCACAGATACGCAGTATTTT
J: TRBJ2-3
D: -
size: -
length: 14
V: TRBV28

CDR3: CASSSRSGIGDTQYF
DNA: TGCGCCAGCAGCTCCCGTAGCGGGATCGGGGATACGCAGTATTTT
J: TRBJ2-3
D: TRBD2
size: -
length: 15
V: TRBV4-1

CDR3: CASSQDRSSYEQYF
DNA: TGTGCCAGCAGCCAAGATAGGAGCTCCTACGAGCAGTACTTC
J: TRBJ2-7
D: -
size: -
length: 14
V: TRBV14

CDR3: CASSGGQGQETQYF
DNA: TGTGCCAGCAGCGGGGGACAGGGTCAAGAGACCCAGTACTTC
J: TRBJ2-5
D: TRBD1
size: -
length: 14
V: TRBV5-4

CDR3: CASSQVATSGSFEQYF
DNA: TGTGCCAGCAGCCAAGTCGCTACTAGCGGGAGTTTCGAGCAGTACTTC
J: TRBJ2-7
D: TRBD2
size: once
length: 16
V: TRBV3-1/TRBV3-2

CDR3: CATSSGTGGAETQYF
DNA: TGTGCCACCAGCAGTGGGACAGGGGGCGCCGAGACCCAGTACTTC
J: TRBJ2-5
D: TRBD1
size: once
length: 15
V: TRBV15

CDR3: CASSLEVFAVGELFF
DNA: TGTGCCAGCAGCTTAGAAGTGTTTGCGGTCGGGGAGCTGTTTTTT
J: TRBJ2-2
D: -
size: -
length: 15
V: TRBV7-2

CDR3: CASSRKGATDGYTF
DNA: TGTGCCAGCAGCCGCAAGGGGGCAACGGATGGCTACACCTTC
J: TRBJ1-2
D: TRBD1
size: -
length: 14
V: TRBV3-1/TRBV3-2

CDR3: CASSQTGQGAYGYTF
DNA: TGCGCCAGCAGCCAAACGGGACAGGGGGCGTATGGCTACACCTTC
J: TRBJ1-2
D: TRBD1
size: -
length: 15
V: TRBV4-1

CDR3: CASSDRVGNIQYF
DNA: TGTGCCAGCTCCGACAGGGTTGGAAACATTCAGTACTTC
J: TRBJ2-4
D: TRBD1
size: -
length: 13
V: TRBV6-5

CDR3: CAIREGQGGRDGYTF
DNA: TGTGCCATCAGAGAGGGACAGGGCGGACGCGATGGCTACACCTTC
J: TRBJ1-2
D: TRBD1
size: -
length: 15
V: TRBV10-3

CDR3: CASSFLQGGNSPLHF
DNA: TGTGCCAGCAGCTTCTTACAGGGGGGTAATTCACCCCTCCACTTT
J: TRBJ1-6
D: TRBD1
size: -
length: 15
V: TRBV7-9

CDR3: CASTLPRGSDYEQYF
DNA: TGTGCCAGCACACTCCCCAGGGGATCCGACTACGAGCAGTACTTC
J: TRBJ2-7
D: -
size: -
length: 15
V: TRBV21-1

CDR3: CASGLRQGSTGELFF
DNA: TGTGCCAGCGGACTTAGACAGGGTTCCACCGGGGAGCTGTTTTTT
J: TRBJ2-2
D: TRBD1
size: -
length: 15
V: TRBV5-5

CDR3: CASSFWTGGKYNSPLHF
DNA: TGTGCCAGCAGCTTCTGGACAGGGGGGAAATATAATTCACCCCTCCACTTT
J: TRBJ1-6
D: TRBD1
size: -
length: 17
V: TRBV7-9

CDR3: CASSSLQGLGSPLHF
DNA: TGTGCCAGCAGCTCCCTACAGGGGTTGGGTTCACCCCTCCACTTT
J: TRBJ1-6
D: TRBD1
size: many
length: 15
V: TRBV11-2

CDR3: CASSLRTASYEQYF
DNA: TGCGCCAGCAGCCTCAGGACAGCGTCCTACGAGCAGTACTTC
J: TRBJ2-7
D: -
size: few
length: 14
V: TRBV4-1

CDR3: CSVEPGGTEQFF
DNA: TGCAGCGTTGAACCAGGGGGTACTGAGCAGTTCTTC
J: TRBJ2-1
D: TRBD1
size: -
length: 12
V: TRBV29-1

CDR3: CASSEGPRQGYNEQFF
DNA: TGTGCCAGCAGTGAGGGGCCCCGACAGGGCTACAATGAGCAGTTCTTC
J: TRBJ2-1
D: TRBD1
size: -
length: 16
V: TRBV2

CDR3: CASSLVLAGAYEQYF
DNA: TGCGCCAGCAGCTTGGTACTAGCGGGAGCCTACGAGCAGTACTTC
J: TRBJ2-7
D: TRBD2
size: few
length: 15
V: TRBV5-1

CDR3: CASSDMGRLFF
DNA: TGTGCCAGCAGCGATATGGGGAGACTGTTTTTT
J: TRBJ1-4
D: -
size: -
length: 11
V: TRBV5-4

CDR3: CASSARWMGEQYF
DNA: TGTGCCAGCAGCGCCAGGTGGATGGGCGAGCAGTACTTC
J: TRBJ2-7
D: -
size: -
length: 13
V: TRBV9

CDR3: CATSGTDRWPTEAFF
DNA: TGTGCCACCAGCGGAACGGACAGGTGGCCCACTGAAGCTTTCTTT
J: TRBJ1-1
D: TRBD1
size: -
length: 15
V: TRBV15